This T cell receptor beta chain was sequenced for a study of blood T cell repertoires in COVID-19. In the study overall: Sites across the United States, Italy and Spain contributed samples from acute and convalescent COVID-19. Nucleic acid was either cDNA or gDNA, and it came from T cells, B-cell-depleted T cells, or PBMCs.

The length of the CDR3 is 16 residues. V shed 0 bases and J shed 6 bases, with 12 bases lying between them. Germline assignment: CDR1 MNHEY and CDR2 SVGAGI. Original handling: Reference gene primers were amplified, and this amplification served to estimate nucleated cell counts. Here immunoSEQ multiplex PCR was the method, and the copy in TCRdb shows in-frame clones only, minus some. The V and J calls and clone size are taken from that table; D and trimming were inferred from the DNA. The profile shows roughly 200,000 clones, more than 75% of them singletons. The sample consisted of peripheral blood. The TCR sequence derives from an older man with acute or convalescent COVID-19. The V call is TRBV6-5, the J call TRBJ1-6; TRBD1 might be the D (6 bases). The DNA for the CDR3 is TGTGCCAGCAGTTACTCGAGAAGGGGGTTTAATTCACCCCTCCACTTT. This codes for CASSYSRRGFNSPLHF.